This T cell receptor beta chain was profiled in a study of CD8+ T cells in alopecia areata. Study background: Administration of oral tofacitinib to treated patients was at 5 to 10 mg twice daily.

CDR1 is SQVTM, CDR2 ANQGSEA, per germline. This CDR3 comprises 12 residues. The ends were cut back, 5 bases at V and 4 bases at J, with 11 bases in the middle. Study observations and caveats: Higher clonality was seen in lesional scalp than in normal scalp, especially in alopecia totalis/universalis.

Documented treatment: oral pan-JAK inhibitor, 5-10 mg twice daily. Alopecia areata patients provided lesional scalp punch biopsies and peripheral blood, both collected for the study. Worth noting for this clone: The antigen remains unidentified.

Extraction of RNA preceded its reverse transcription into cDNA, which served as the sequencing template. TCRdb's table, derived via immunoSEQ multiplex PCR, lists solely in-frame clones and lacks some. Of around 300,000 clones in the sample, 60% were seen once. The chain recombines TRBV29-1 with TRBJ1-1; D is possibly TRBD1 (6 bases). The TCR was taken from a human donor with alopecia areata. The sequenced sample was CD4+ T cells sorted from blood, obtained at roughly week 52, from a patient treated with tofacitinib. The chain's CDR3 is CSVTRDTTEAFF. Written as DNA, the CDR3 is TGCAGCGTTACCCGGGACACCACTGAAGCTTTCTTT.